These 21 T cell receptor beta chains were sequenced from one sample in a study of OX40 agonist ivuxolimab in advanced cancers. Receptors were amplified or captured by the immunoSEQ multiplex PCR assay. Held by TCRdb, this immuneACCESS table contains in-frame sequences only and omits some clones. Under half of the omission traces to an unresolved V gene where checked; the cause of the rest is unknown. Across this sample there are tens of thousands of clones, with around 91% seen only once. Around 0.4% of the sample goes to the ten largest clones. The starting material was CD4+ or CD8+ T cells sorted from blood, obtained in a trial of the OX40 agonist ivuxolimab. The receptors originated from an adult with an advanced solid tumor such as melanoma, head and neck, liver or kidney cancer.

This chain links TRBV5-4 with TRBJ1-1, with 9 bases fitting TRBD1. Trimming at V came to 3 bases and at J to 13 bases, leaving 10 bases not matched to a gene. The germline V gene encodes CDR1 SGHNT and CDR2 YYREEE (reference sequence). The CDR3 spans 13 residues. The CDR3, as DNA: TGTGCCAGCAGCTGGGACAGGGAGGGGATGGGTTTCTTT. It specifies CASSWDREGMGFF.

The rearrangement links TRBV7-2 to TRBJ2-7; 11 bases line up with TRBD2. Germline trimming cut 6 bases from V and 1 base from J; bases unmatched to any gene: 2. CDR1 and CDR2 (germline): SGHTA, FQGNSA. The CDR3 sequence is 14 residues long. The DNA of the CDR3 is TGTGCCAGCAGTACTAGCGGGGGATCCTACGAGCAGTACTTC. It translates to CASSTSGGSYEQYF.

The rearrangement uses TRBV11-3 and TRBJ2-1, with 8 bases aligning to TRBD2. The length of the CDR3 is 15 residues. Germline CDR1 SGHNT, CDR2 YENEEA. Trimming at V came to 1 base and at J to 4 bases, leaving 3 bases not matched to a gene. CDR3 DNA sequence: TGTGCCAGCAGCTTAGCACTAGCGGAATACAATGAGCAGTTCTTC. Residues: CASSLALAEYNEQFF.

The chain recombines TRBV7-2 with TRBJ1-1; D gene ambiguous. Trimming cost V 1 base and J 1 base, with 10 bases left between them. The CDR3 has 15 amino acids. CDR1 SGHTA and CDR2 FQGNSA come from the germline V gene. CDR3 DNA: TGTGCCAGCAGCTTAGTTCTATTTGGGAACACTGAAGCTTTCTTT. Protein sequence: CASSLVLFGNTEAFF. Based on the CDR3 plus reference TRBV7-2 and TRBJ1-1, the full variable domain is GAGVSQSPSNKVTEKGKDVELRCDPISGHTALYWYRQSLGQGLEFLIYFQGNSAPDKSGLPSDRFSAERTGGSVSTLTIQRTQQEDSAVYLCASSLVLFGNTEAFFGQGTRLTVV.

This clone was recorded a few times. V usage is TRBV25-1 and J usage is TRBJ1-1; 7 nucleotides align to TRBD1. With V trimmed by 1 base and J by 2 bases, 4 bases remained unmatched. The CDR3 loop spans 15 amino acids. CDR1 and CDR2 (germline): MGHDK, SYGVNS. In DNA form, the CDR3 reads TGTGCCAGCAGTGAATCGACAGGGCGCAACACTGAAGCTTTCTTT. Translation: CASSESTGRNTEAFF.

The V and J genes are TRBV6-6 and TRBJ1-2; perhaps TRBD1 as D (5 bases). The CDR3 contains 15 residues. Trimming cost V 3 bases and J 2 bases, with 13 bases left between them. Germline V gene sequence: CDR1 MNHNY, CDR2 SVGAGI (reference sequence). CDR3 sequence reads: CASSYPPAGNYGYTF. The CDR3, as DNA: TGTGCCAGCAGTTATCCCCCGGCAGGGAACTATGGCTACACCTTC.

A single count supports this clone. The chain recombines TRBV5-6 with TRBJ2-7; 8 bases fit TRBD1. From germline, CDR1 is SGHDT and CDR2 YYEEEE. The CDR3 length is 13 residues. Germline trimming cut 4 bases from V and 11 bases from J; bases unmatched to any gene: 11. CDR3 bases: TGTGCCAGCAGCCACGTAGCGGACAGGGTTGAGTACTTC. Translated, it gives CASSHVADRVEYF.

This clone was counted a single time. The chain is built from TRBV7-9 and TRBJ2-3; D is tentatively TRBD1 or TRBD2 (5 bases each). The CDR3 is 16 residues long. Germline V gene data show CDR1 as SEHNR and CDR2 as FQNEAQ (reference sequence). Trimming stripped 2 bases from V and 4 bases from J, with 16 bases between. The DNA of the CDR3 is TGTGCCAGCAGCTTATCCAGGGTCGGGACGGCAGATACGCAGTATTTT. Amino acids: CASSLSRVGTADTQYF.

The CDR3 is CASSTGLVSNQPQHF. The CDR3 nucleotides are TGTGCCAGTTCTACAGGGTTAGTAAGCAATCAGCCCCAGCATTTT. V usage is TRBV19 and J usage is TRBJ1-5; D may be TRBD1 (6 bases). With 8 bases removed from V and 1 base from J, the gap between germline ends came to 15 bases. The CDR3 is 15 amino acids. Per germline, CDR1 LNHDA and CDR2 SQIVND (reference sequence).

The chain uses TRBV10-1 and TRBJ1-2; a weak D match, TRBD1 (6 bases). V was shortened by 2 bases and J by 1 base, with 8 bases between the two germline ends. The CDR3 contains 14 residues. CDR1 and CDR2 (germline): WNHNN, SYGVQD (reference sequence). CDR3 bases: TGCGCCAGCAGTGAGAGGGGGTTTAACTATGGCTACACCTTC. Residues: CASSERGFNYGYTF.

This clone was seen a single time. The gene calls are TRBV4-1 and TRBJ1-2, with D hard to call. The CDR3 is 14 residues long. Per the germline V gene, CDR1 is MGHRA and CDR2 is YSYEKL. V was cut by 2 bases and J by 8 bases, with 15 bases left in between. CDR3 residues: CASSQPYAASGYTF. For the CDR3, the DNA is TGCGCCAGCAGCCAACCATACGCTGCCAGCGGCTACACCTTC.

The chain is built from TRBV7-2 and TRBJ1-4; D possibly corresponds to TRBD1 (5 bases). Germline V gives CDR1 SGHTA, CDR2 FQGNSA. Deletions cut 1 base from V and 5 bases from J, with 11 bases between. This CDR3 spans 15 amino acids. The CDR3 nucleotides read TGTGCCAGCAGCTTAGGGGGACCGAGGAATGAAAAACTGTTTTTT. It yields the protein CASSLGGPRNEKLFF.

This chain links TRBV10-2 with TRBJ2-7, with TRBD2 identical over 13 bases. In germline, CDR1 is WSHSY, CDR2 SAAADI. The V gene end was trimmed by 7 bases and the J gene end by 6 bases; junction bases not matched to a gene: 6. The CDR3 extends over 14 amino acids. The CDR3 loop reads CASIPLAGGSEQYF. The CDR3 DNA reads TGCGCCAGCATTCCACTAGCGGGGGGGTCCGAGCAGTACTTC.

The chain employs TRBV4-3 and TRBJ2-1, with a possible D match to TRBD2 (5 bases). The CDR3 totals 15 residues. V lost 1 base and J lost 0, with 7 bases in between. Germline V gene lookup returns CDR1 LGHNA and CDR2 YSLEER. CDR3 residues: CASSQGGSSYNEQFF. CDR3 in DNA: TGCGCCAGCAGCCAAGGAGGGAGCTCCTACAATGAGCAGTTCTTC.

The chain uses TRBV30 and TRBJ2-3, with D unresolved. The V end lost 0 bases, the J end lost 3 bases, and 7 bases lay between the germline ends. CDR3 length: 13 amino acids. CDR1 and CDR2 from the germline V gene are GTSNPN and SVGIG (reference sequence). The CDR3 reads CAWSVQATDTQYF. The CDR3 DNA reads TGTGCCTGGAGTGTCCAGGCTACAGATACGCAGTATTTT.

V usage is TRBV18 and J usage is TRBJ2-7; 11 bases fit TRBD2. This CDR3 contains 14 residues. V shed 2 bases, J shed 3 bases, and the junction held 0 bases outside the gene matches. CDR1 and CDR2 from the germline V gene are KGHSH and LQKENI. CDR3 protein: CASSPGTSGYEQYF. The CDR3 nucleotides read TGTGCCAGCTCACCAGGGACTAGCGGCTACGAGCAGTACTTC.

The rearrangement uses TRBV10-2 and TRBJ2-7; tentatively, D is TRBD2 (6 bases). The CDR3 runs 15 residues. Germline V lookup: CDR1 WSHSY, CDR2 SAAADI. The germline V and J ends were trimmed by 6 bases and 2 bases, with 17 bases remaining between them. The CDR3 sequence is CASRDGGSGTYEQYF. CDR3 DNA sequence: TGCGCCAGCAGAGATGGGGGGAGCGGCACCTACGAGCAGTACTTC.

The rearrangement uses TRBV5-1 and TRBJ2-3, with 10 bases lining up with TRBD2. Trimming removed 5 bases from V and 0 bases from J; junction bases left unmatched: 6. The CDR3 is made up of 16 amino acids. CDR1 SGHRS and CDR2 YFSETQ come from the germline V gene. The CDR3 spells CASRDSGRSSTDTQYF. In nucleotides, the CDR3 is TGCGCCAGCAGGGATAGCGGGAGGTCTAGCACAGATACGCAGTATTTT. Supplemented by reference TRBV5-1 and TRBJ2-3, the full variable domain reads KAGVTQTPRYLIKTRGQQVTLSCSPISGHRSVSWYQQTPGQGLQFLFEYFSETQRNKGNFPGRFSGRQFSNSRSEMNVSTLELGDSALYLCASRDSGRSSTDTQYFGPGTRLTVL.

The rearrangement links TRBV27 to TRBJ2-7, with 11 bases identical to TRBD1. V gave up 3 bases and J gave up 0 bases; unmatched junction bases: 7. The CDR3 covers 17 residues. The germline gives CDR1 MNHEY, CDR2 SMNVEV (reference sequence). CDR3 protein: CASSFYGQGATSYEQYF. In nucleotides, the CDR3 is TGTGCCAGCAGTTTTTATGGACAGGGGGCTACCTCCTACGAGCAGTACTTC.

This CDR3 reads CASSLPSDTQYF. CDR3 nucleotides: TGTGCCAGCAGCTTACCTTCAGATACGCAGTATTTT. The chain combines TRBV7-9 with TRBJ2-3; D call uncertain. CDR3 length: 12 amino acids. V was clipped by 2 bases and J by 4 bases, with 4 bases between them. Germline CDR1 reads SEHNR; CDR2 reads FQNEAQ (reference sequence).

The J gene is TRBJ1-2, the V gene TRBV5-4; possible D gene TRBD1, 5 bases. Germline lookup yields CDR1 SGHNT and CDR2 YYREEE (reference sequence). The V end lost 0 bases, the J end lost 14 bases, and 14 bases lay between the germline ends. CDR3 length: 12 amino acids. The CDR3 spells CASSLVTGGWTF. The CDR3 nucleotides are TGTGCCAGCAGCTTGGTCACGGGGGGATGGACCTTC.